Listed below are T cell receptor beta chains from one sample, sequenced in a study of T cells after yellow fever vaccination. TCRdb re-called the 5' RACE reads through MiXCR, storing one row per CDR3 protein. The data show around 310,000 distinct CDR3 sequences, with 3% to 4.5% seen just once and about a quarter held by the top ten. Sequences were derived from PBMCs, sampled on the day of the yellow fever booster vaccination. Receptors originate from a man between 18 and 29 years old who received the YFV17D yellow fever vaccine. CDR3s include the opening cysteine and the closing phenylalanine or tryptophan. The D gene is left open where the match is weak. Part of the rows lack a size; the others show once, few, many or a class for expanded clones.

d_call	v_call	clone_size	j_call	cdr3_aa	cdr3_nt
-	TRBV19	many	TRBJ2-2	CASSTQLASGELFF	TGTGCCAGTAGTACCCAACTAGCTTCAGGGGAGCTGTTTTTT
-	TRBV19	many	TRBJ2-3	CASSETADTQYF	TGTGCCAGTAGTGAGACGGCGGATACGCAGTATTTT
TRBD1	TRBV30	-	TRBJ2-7	CAWSQTGAYNEQYF	TGTGCCTGGAGTCAGACAGGGGCGTATAACGAGCAGTACTTC
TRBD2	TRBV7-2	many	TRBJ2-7	CASSPTSGGYEQYF	TGTGCCAGCAGCCCCACTAGCGGGGGCTACGAGCAGTACTTC
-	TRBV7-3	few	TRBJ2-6	CASSRTGSSGANVLTF	TGTGCCAGCAGCCGGACGGGGAGCTCTGGGGCCAACGTCCTGACTTTC
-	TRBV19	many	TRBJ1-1	CASRSWGRPLNTEAFF	TGTGCCAGTAGGAGCTGGGGCCGCCCATTGAACACTGAAGCTTTCTTT
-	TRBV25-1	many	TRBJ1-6	CASSEAKRGFSPLHF	TGTGCCAGCAGTGAGGCAAAGCGGGGCTTCTCACCCCTCCACTTT
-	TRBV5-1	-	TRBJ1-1	CASSLARTAAEAFF	TGCGCCAGCAGCTTGGCCCGAACAGCAGCTGAAGCTTTCTTT
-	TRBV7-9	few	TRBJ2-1	CASSPTLGEGYNEQFF	TGTGCCAGCAGCCCCACCCTAGGCGAGGGTTACAATGAGCAGTTCTTC
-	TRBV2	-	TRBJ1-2	CASNIGAANYGYTF	TGTGCCAGCAATATCGGAGCAGCTAACTATGGCTACACCTTC
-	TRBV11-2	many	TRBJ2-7	CASSLDRGSYEQYF	TGTGCCAGCAGCTTAGATAGGGGTTCCTACGAGCAGTACTTC
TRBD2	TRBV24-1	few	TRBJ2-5	CATSEPGTSGGEETQYF	TGTGCCACCAGTGAGCCCGGGACTAGCGGGGGAGAAGAGACCCAGTACTTC